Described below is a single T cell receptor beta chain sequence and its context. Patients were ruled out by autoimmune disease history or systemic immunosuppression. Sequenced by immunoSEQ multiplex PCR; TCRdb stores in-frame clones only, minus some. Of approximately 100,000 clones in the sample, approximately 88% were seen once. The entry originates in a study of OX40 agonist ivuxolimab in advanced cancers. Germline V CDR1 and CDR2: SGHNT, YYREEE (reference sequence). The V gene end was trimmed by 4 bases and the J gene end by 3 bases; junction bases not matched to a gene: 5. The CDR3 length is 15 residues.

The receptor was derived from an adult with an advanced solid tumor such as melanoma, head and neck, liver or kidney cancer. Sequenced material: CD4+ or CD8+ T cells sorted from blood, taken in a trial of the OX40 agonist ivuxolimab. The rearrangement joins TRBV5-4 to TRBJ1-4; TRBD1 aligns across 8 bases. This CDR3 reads CASSPTGAPNEKLFF. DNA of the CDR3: TGTGCCAGCAGCCCGACAGGGGCCCCTAATGAAAAACTGTTTTTT.